This T cell receptor beta chain appears in the sequencing data of a study of long-term antiretroviral therapy in people with HIV. Turning to this clone: Its target is not known.

Cryopreserved PBMC numbered 1-10 million per sample before DNA extraction. immunoSEQ v3.0 was run at survey level. Sequencing was intended to reach 40,000-50,000 T-cell genomes per sample. TCRdb keeps only in-frame clones here, not all; method: immunoSEQ multiplex PCR. Among 40,000 or so clones listed, 86% were seen once. Overall study results and limits: Possibly under older ART regimens, blood was drawn between about 2003 and 2017. Pre-ART clonal expansion yielded clones that dominated the repertoire at all time points.

Germline V gene data show CDR1 as LNHDA and CDR2 as SQIVND (reference sequence). There are 14 residues in the CDR3. Trimming removed 2 bases at V and 0 bases at J, with 7 bases between. The receptor was derived from a woman in her late teens or twenties with HIV. The sequencing here drew on unsorted PBMCs, taken just before starting antiretroviral therapy. This chain connects TRBV19 to TRBJ1-1, with D hard to call. CDR3 loop: CASSITALNTEAFF. The CDR3 nucleotides are TGTGCCAGTAGTATAACAGCGCTGAACACTGAAGCTTTCTTT.